The clone carrying this T cell receptor beta chain was observed many times. Its cognate antigen is unknown. V lost 4 bases to trimming and J lost 7 bases, with 7 bases between them. CDR3 size: 11 residues. Germline V gives CDR1 DFQATT, CDR2 SNEGSKA (reference sequence). These data come from a study of T cells in Graves' hyperthyroidism and ophthalmopathy. Study findings and constraints: Blood also showed most of the thyroid clonotypes that were expanded above 0.001. Median prediction lead before ophthalmopathy onset was around 6.9 months with the model.

Not enrolled were patients with uncontrolled infection, other autoimmune disease, pregnancy or lactation. Diagnoses used clinical symptoms, serum thyroxine and TRAb, thyroid ultrasound and orbital computed tomography. Amplification targeted TCR beta CDR3 regions from RNA transcripts. A first-round RT-PCR of the TCR CDR3 used the HTBI primer set. TCRdb reprocessed the multiplex PCR reads with MiXCR, giving one entry per CDR3 protein. The sample includes about 700,000 distinct CDR3 sequences, just under 45% of them seen just once. The chain joins TRBV20-1 to TRBJ1-4; D perhaps matches TRBD1 (6 bases). This sequence was found in an adult man with Graves' disease, either hyperthyroidism or ophthalmopathy (not recorded which). Sequenced input: peripheral blood or thyroid tissue (not recorded which). In DNA, the CDR3 is TGCAGTGCTAAAGGGGGTGAAAAACTGTTTTTT. Its translation: CSAKGGEKLFF.